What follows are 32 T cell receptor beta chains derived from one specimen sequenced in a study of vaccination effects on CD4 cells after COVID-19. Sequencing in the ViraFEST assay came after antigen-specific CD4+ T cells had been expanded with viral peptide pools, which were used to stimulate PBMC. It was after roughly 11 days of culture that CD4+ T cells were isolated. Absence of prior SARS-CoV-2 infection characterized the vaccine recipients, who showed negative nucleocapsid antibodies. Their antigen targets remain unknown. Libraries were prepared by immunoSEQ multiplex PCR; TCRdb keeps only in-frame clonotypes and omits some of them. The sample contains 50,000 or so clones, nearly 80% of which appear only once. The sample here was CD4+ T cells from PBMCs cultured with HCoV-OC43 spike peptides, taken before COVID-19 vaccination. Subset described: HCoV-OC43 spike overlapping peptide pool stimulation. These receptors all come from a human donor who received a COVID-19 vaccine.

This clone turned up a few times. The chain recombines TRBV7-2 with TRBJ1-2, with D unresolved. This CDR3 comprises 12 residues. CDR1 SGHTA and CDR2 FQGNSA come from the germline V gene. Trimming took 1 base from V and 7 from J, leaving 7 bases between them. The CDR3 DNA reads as TGTGCCAGCAGCTTAGGGTCGGCTGGCTACACCTTC. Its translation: CASSLGSAGYTF.

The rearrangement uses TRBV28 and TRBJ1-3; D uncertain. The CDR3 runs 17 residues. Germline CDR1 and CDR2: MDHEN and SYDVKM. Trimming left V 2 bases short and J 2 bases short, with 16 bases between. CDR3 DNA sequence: TGTGCCAGCAGTTTAGATGGAGGGCCGCGCCCTGGAAACACCATATATTTT. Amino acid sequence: CASSLDGGPRPGNTIYF. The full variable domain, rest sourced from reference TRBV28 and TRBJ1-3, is DVKVTQSSRYLVKRTGEKVFLECVQDMDHENMFWYRQDPGLGLRLIYFSYDVKMKEKGDIPEGYSVSREKKERFSLILESASTNQTSMYLCASSLDGGPRPGNTIYFGEGSWLTVV.

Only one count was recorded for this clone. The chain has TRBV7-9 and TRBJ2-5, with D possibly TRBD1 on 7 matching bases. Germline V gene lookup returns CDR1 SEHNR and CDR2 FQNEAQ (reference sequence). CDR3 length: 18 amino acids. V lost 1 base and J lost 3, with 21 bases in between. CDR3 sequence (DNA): TGTGCCAGCAGCTTAGGGAGGGGGCCTCTAAGAGGGGAAGAGACCCAGTACTTC. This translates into CASSLGRGPLRGEETQYF.

The CDR3 protein is CASSSRLSSTGELFF. CDR3 DNA: TGTGCCAGCAGCTCCAGGTTGAGTAGCACCGGGGAGCTGTTTTTT. The V and J genes are TRBV7-2 and TRBJ2-2; unclear D gene. The V gene lost 4 bases and the J gene lost 4 bases, with 13 bases spanning the gap. Germline V lookup: CDR1 SGHTA, CDR2 FQGNSA. This CDR3 has 15 residues.

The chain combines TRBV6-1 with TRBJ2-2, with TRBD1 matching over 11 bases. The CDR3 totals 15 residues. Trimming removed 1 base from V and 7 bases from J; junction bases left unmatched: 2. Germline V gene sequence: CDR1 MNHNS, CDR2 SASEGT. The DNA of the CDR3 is TGTGCCAGCAGTGAAGGGACAGGGGGCCACGGGGAGCTGTTTTTT. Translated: CASSEGTGGHGELFF.

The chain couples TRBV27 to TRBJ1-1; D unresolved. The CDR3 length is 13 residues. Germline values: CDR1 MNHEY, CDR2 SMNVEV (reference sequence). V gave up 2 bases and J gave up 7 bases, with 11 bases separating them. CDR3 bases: TGTGCCAGCAGTTTAGCCCCGAGGAATGAAGCTTTCTTT. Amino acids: CASSLAPRNEAFF.

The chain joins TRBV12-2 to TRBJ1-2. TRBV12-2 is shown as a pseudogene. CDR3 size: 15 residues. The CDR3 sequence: CASRLNNGQNYGYTF. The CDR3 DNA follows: TGTGCAAGTCGCTTAAATAACGGCCAAAACTATGGCTACACCTTC.

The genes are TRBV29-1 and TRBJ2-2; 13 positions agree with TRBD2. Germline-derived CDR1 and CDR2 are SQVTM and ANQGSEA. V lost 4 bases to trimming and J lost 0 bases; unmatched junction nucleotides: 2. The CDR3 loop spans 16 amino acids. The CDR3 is CSVGTSGGANTGELFF. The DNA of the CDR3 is TGCAGCGTTGGGACTAGCGGGGGAGCGAACACCGGGGAGCTGTTTTTT.

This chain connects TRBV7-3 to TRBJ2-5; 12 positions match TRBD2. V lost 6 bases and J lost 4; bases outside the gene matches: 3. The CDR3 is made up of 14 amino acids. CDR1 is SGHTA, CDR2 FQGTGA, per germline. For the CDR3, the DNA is TGTGCCAGCAGTCCTAGCGGGGGGGTAGAGACCCAGTACTTC. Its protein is CASSPSGGVETQYF.

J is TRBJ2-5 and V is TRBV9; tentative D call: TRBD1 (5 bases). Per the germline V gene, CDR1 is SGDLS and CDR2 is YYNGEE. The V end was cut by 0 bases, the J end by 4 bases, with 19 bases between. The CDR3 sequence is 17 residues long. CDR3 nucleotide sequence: TGTGCCAGCAGCGTAGGTACTCCCCCCGCCCAGGGAGAGACCCAGTACTTC. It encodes CASSVGTPPAQGETQYF.

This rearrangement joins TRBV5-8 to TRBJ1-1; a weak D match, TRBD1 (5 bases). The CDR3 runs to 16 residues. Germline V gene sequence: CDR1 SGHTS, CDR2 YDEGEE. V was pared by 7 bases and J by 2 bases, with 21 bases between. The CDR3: CASPQMGRRKNTEAFF. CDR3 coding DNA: TGTGCCAGCCCCCAAATGGGGCGACGAAAAAACACTGAAGCTTTCTTT.

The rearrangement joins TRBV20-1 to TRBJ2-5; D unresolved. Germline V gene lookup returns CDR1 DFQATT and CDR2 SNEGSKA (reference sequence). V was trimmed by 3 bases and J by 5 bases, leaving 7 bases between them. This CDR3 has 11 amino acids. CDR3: CSARLIETQYF. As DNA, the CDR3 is TGCAGTGCTAGGTTGATCGAGACCCAGTACTTC.

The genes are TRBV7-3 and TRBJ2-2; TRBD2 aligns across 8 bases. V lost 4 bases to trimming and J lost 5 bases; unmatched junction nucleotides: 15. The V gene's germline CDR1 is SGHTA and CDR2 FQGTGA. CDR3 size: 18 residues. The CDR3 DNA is TGTGCCAGCAGCTCCGAACGCGGGGGACTAGTGAGAACCGGGGAGCTGTTTTTT. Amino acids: CASSSERGGLVRTGELFF. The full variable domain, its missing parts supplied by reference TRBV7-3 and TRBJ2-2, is GAGVSQTPSNKVTEKGKYVELRCDPISGHTALYWYRQSLGQGPEFLIYFQGTGAADDSGLPNDRFFAVRPEGSVSTLKIQRTERGDSAVYLCASSSERGGLVRTGELFFGEGSRLTVL.

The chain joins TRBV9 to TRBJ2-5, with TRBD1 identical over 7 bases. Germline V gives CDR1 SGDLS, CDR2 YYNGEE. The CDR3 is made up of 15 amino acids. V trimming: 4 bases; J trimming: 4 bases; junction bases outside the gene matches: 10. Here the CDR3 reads CASSLRQGSGETQYF. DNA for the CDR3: TGTGCCAGCAGCCTCAGACAGGGCTCGGGAGAGACCCAGTACTTC.

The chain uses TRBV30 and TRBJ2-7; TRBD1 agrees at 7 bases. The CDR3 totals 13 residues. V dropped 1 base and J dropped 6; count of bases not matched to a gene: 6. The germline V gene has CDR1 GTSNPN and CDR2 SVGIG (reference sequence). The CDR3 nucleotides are TGTGCCTGGAGTGCGACAGGGTTCGGCGAGCAGTACGTC. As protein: CAWSATGFGEQYV.

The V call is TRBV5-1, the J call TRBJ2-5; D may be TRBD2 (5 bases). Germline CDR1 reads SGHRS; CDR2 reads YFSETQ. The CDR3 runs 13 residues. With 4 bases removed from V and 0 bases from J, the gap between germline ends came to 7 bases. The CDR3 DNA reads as TGCGCCAGCAGCGCCGGGAACCAAGAGACCCAGTACTTC. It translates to CASSAGNQETQYF.

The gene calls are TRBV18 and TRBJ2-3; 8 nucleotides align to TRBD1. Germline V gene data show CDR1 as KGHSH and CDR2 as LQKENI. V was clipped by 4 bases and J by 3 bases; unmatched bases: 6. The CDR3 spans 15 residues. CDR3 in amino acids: CASSQDRVGTDTQYF. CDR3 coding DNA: TGTGCCAGCTCACAGGACAGGGTGGGGACAGATACGCAGTATTTT.

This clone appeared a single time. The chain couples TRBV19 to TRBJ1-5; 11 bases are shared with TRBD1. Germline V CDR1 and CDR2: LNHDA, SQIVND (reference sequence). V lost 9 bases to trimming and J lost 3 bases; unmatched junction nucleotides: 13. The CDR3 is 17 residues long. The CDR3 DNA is TGTGCCAGCCTAAACACCGGGACAGGGGGATACAATCAGCCCCAGCATTTT. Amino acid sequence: CASLNTGTGGYNQPQHF.

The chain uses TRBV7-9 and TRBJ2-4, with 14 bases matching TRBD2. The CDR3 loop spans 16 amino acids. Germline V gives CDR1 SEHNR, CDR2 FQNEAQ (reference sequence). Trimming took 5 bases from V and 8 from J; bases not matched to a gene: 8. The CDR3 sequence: CASSERLAGGTDIQYF. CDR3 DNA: TGTGCCAGCAGCGAGAGACTAGCGGGGGGGACGGACATTCAGTACTTC.

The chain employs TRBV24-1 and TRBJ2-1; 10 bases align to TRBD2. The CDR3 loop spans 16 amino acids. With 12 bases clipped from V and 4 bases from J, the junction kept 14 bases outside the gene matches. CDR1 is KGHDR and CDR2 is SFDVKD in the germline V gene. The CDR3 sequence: CAAQSSGGAGYNEQFF. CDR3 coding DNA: TGTGCCGCCCAATCCAGCGGGGGGGCCGGGTACAATGAGCAGTTCTTC.

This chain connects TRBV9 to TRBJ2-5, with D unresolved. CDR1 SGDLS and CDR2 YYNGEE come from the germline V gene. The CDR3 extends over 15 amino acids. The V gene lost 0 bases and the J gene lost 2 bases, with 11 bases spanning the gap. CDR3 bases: TGTGCCAGCAGCGTAGGGTCAGCTACACAAGAGACCCAGTACTTC. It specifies CASSVGSATQETQYF.

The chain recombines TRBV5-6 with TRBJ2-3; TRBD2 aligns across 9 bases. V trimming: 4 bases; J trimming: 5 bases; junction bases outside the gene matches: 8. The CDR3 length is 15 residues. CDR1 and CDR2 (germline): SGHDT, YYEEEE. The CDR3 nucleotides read TGTGCCAGCAGCATCTTAGCGGGGGCTGTAGATACGCAGTATTTT. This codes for CASSILAGAVDTQYF.

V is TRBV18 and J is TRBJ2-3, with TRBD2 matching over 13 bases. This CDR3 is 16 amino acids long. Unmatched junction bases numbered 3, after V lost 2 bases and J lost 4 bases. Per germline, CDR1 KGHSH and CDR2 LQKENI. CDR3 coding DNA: TGTGCCAGCTCACCAGAACTAGCGGGGGGGTCAGATACGCAGTATTTT. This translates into CASSPELAGGSDTQYF.

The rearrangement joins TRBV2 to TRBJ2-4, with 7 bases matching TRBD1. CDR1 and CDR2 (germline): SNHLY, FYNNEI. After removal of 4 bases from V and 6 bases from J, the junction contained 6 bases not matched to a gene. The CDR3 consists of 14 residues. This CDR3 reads CASSATGSANIQYF. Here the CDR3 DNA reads TGTGCCAGCAGTGCGACAGGGTCAGCAAACATTCAGTACTTC.

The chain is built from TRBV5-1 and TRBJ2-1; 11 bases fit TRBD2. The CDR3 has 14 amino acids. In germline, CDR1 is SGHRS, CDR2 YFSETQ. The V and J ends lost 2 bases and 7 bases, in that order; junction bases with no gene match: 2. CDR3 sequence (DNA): TGCGCCAGCAGCTTTAGCGGGGGGGCGAATGAGCAGTTCTTC. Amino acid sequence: CASSFSGGANEQFF.

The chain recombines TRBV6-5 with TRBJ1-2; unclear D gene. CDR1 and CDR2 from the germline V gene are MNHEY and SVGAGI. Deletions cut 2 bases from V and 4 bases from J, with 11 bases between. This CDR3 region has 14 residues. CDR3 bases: TGTGCCAGCAGTTACGAACTAGGAGGCTATGGCTACACCTTC. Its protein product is CASSYELGGYGYTF.

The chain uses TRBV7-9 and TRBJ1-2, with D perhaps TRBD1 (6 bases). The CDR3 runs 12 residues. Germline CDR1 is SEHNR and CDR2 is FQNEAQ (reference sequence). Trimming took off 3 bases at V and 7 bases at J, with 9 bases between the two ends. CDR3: CASSFDRSGYTF. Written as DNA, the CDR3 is TGTGCCAGCAGCTTTGACAGGAGTGGCTACACCTTC.

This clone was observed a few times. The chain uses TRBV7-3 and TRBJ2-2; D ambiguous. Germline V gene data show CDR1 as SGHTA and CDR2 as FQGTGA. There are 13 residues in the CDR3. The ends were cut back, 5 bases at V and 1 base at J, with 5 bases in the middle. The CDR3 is CASSPQNTGELFF. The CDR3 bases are TGTGCCAGCAGCCCACAGAACACCGGGGAGCTGTTTTTT.

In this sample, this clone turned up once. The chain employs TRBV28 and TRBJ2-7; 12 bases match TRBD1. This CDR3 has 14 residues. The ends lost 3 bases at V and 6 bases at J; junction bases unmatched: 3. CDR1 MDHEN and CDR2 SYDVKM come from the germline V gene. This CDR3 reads CASSFRDRGLEQYV. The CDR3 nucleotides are TGTGCCAGCAGTTTCAGGGACAGGGGGCTCGAGCAGTACGTC.

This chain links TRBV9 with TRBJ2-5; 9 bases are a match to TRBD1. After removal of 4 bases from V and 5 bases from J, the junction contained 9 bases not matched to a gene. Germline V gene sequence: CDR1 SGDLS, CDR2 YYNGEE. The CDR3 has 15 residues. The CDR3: CASSLRTGAWETQYF. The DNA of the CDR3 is TGTGCCAGCAGCCTAAGGACAGGGGCATGGGAGACCCAGTACTTC.

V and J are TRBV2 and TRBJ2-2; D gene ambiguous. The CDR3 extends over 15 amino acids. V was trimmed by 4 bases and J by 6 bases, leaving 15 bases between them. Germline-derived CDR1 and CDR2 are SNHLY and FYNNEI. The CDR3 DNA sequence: TGTGCCAGCAGTGTCCTACTATTGCTTCCCGGGGAGCTGTTTTTT. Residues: CASSVLLLLPGELFF.

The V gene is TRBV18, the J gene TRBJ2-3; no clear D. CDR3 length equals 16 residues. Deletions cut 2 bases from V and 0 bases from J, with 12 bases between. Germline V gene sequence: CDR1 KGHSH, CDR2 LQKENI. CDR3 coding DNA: TGTGCCAGCTCACCAGCTGATAGACTCAGCACAGATACGCAGTATTTT. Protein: CASSPADRLSTDTQYF.